This TCR beta chain was captured by sequencing in a study of Ad26.COV2.S vaccination and SARS-CoV-2 variants. Method: immunoSEQ multiplex PCR; TCRdb's copy keeps in-frame clones and lacks some. The sample consists of 300,000 to 450,000 clones, approximately 90% of them appearing once. The length of the CDR3 is 13 residues. CDR1 and CDR2 (germline): LNHDA, SQIVND (reference sequence). V shed 10 bases and J shed 0 bases, with 12 bases lying between them. This rearrangement joins TRBV19 to TRBJ1-2, with D tentatively TRBD1 (5 bases). This TCR came from a human donor who had recovered from COVID-19. The sequencing used peripheral blood, collected after recovery from COVID-19. CDR3 sequence (DNA): TGTGCCACTCACGGGGGTGCTAACTATGGCTACACCTTC. The encoded protein is CATHGGANYGYTF.